This TCR beta chain was retrieved from a study of metastatic and nonmetastatic thyroid tumors. The wider study: For malignant and benign thyroid patients, tumor or nodule tissue and blood were the sources whose repertoires were compared. Broader study findings: Reports indicated that malignant thyroid tumors showed significantly higher TCR beta diversity than benign nodules did, in blood and tumor.

Regarding this clone: Its specificity is not known.

Prior to thyroid surgery, none of the patients had received any treatment. The CDR3 contains 14 residues. With 0 bases removed from V and 2 bases from J, the gap between germline ends came to 6 bases. CDR1 is SGHAT and CDR2 is FQNNGV in the germline V gene. Per the authors' pipeline: CDR3 was compared across clinicopathological groups, and the resulting differences were used to build a distant-metastasis classifier for papillary thyroid cancer. With MiXCR, TCRdb called clones anew from the PCR reads. The V and J calls shown here were made by TCRdb, not taken from the authors' results. This table has approximately 12,000 clones, around a fifth appearing once.

This sequence was found in a female donor with papillary thyroid cancer or a benign thyroid nodule (not recorded which). Some clones in this sample may be carry-over from other donors' samples. The specimen sequenced was adjacent normal tissue. This chain connects TRBV11-2 to TRBJ2-3; D gene ambiguous. The CDR3 bases are TGTGCCAGCAGCTTAGAATGGACCACAGATACGCAGTATTTT. Amino acids: CASSLEWTTDTQYF.